The 32 T cell receptor beta chains given below trace back to one sample, sequenced in a study of shared clonotypes between healthy human individuals. Profiled with immunoSEQ multiplex PCR; TCRdb holds only in-frame clones, not every one. The sample holds just over 2,000,000 clones, 95% seen once. The sequenced material came from naive CD4+ T cells sorted from blood. Subset meaning: CD45RA+ positively selected. The receptor source for this set is a man aged 18 to 30 in good health.

V usage is TRBV9 and J usage is TRBJ2-3, with 9 bases lining up with TRBD2. The CDR3 runs 15 residues. Germline V gene lookup returns CDR1 SGDLS and CDR2 YYNGEE. The trim removed 4 bases at V and 2 bases at J, leaving 5 bases unmatched. This chain's CDR3 is CASSLSGGPTDTQYF. CDR3 DNA: TGTGCCAGCAGCCTTAGCGGGGGACCCACAGATACGCAGTATTTT.

This clone was counted once. The CDR3 loop reads CASSQVGLTSGNTIYF. As DNA, the CDR3 is TGTGCCAGCAGTCAAGTAGGGCTCACCTCTGGAAACACCATATATTTT. The chain has TRBV6-1 and TRBJ1-3; D call uncertain. Trimming shortened V by 5 bases and J by 0 bases, and 14 bases separated the two germline ends. The CDR3 consists of 16 residues. Germline CDR1 reads MNHNS; CDR2 reads SASEGT.

This chain connects TRBV28 to TRBJ1-2; no clear D gene. CDR1 is MDHEN and CDR2 is SYDVKM in the germline V gene. Between the trimmed V and J ends, which lost 2 bases and 7 bases, there was a span of 11 bases. The CDR3 sequence is 13 residues long. The CDR3 here is CASSLGPRGGYTF. CDR3 sequence (DNA): TGTGCCAGCAGTTTAGGACCGAGAGGTGGCTACACCTTC.

The J gene is TRBJ2-1, the V gene TRBV28, with 13 nucleotides matching TRBD2. Trimming at V came to 6 bases and at J to 7 bases, leaving 6 bases not matched to a gene. CDR1 is MDHEN and CDR2 is SYDVKM in the germline V gene. The CDR3 length is 15 residues. DNA for the CDR3: TGTGCCAGCAGCTATACTAGCGGGAGGGCAAATGAGCAGTTCTTC. It codes for CASSYTSGRANEQFF.

This sequence joins TRBV9 and TRBJ2-3, with D possibly being TRBD1 (6 bases). The CDR3 contains 16 residues. The germline V gene has CDR1 SGDLS and CDR2 YYNGEE. Between the trimmed V and J ends, which lost 0 bases and 0 bases, there was a span of 11 bases. The CDR3 DNA follows: TGTGCCAGCAGCGTAGCTGGGGGCCACAGCACAGATACGCAGTATTTT. Encoded protein: CASSVAGGHSTDTQYF.

V and J are TRBV19 and TRBJ1-5; 9 bases line up with TRBD1. CDR1 and CDR2 from the germline V gene are LNHDA and SQIVND (reference sequence). This CDR3 spans 15 amino acids. V dropped 4 bases and J dropped 3; count of bases not matched to a gene: 4. The CDR3 coding sequence is TGTGCCAGTAGTAGACAGGGGGTAGACAATCAGCCCCAGCATTTT. Its translation is CASSRQGVDNQPQHF.

The chain couples TRBV25-1 to TRBJ1-6; a possible D gene is TRBD1 (6 bases). With 4 bases removed from V and 0 bases from J, the gap between germline ends came to 10 bases. The CDR3 totals 16 residues. Germline V gene sequence: CDR1 MGHDK, CDR2 SYGVNS. For the CDR3, the DNA is TGTGCCAGCAGTGCAGGGGCTAGCTCCTATAATTCACCCCTCCACTTT. Amino acid sequence: CASSAGASSYNSPLHF.

This chain connects TRBV11-2 to TRBJ1-1; no clear D. Germline values: CDR1 SGHAT, CDR2 FQNNGV. V lost 1 base to trimming and J lost 0 bases, with 6 bases between them. The CDR3 runs 14 residues. The CDR3 nucleotides read TGTGCCAGCAGCTTAGGTATCCTGAACACTGAAGCTTTCTTT. This gives the protein CASSLGILNTEAFF.

The V and J genes are TRBV7-9 and TRBJ1-1, with TRBD1 matching over 9 bases. The CDR3 sequence is 14 residues long. Germline V gene data show CDR1 as SEHNR and CDR2 as FQNEAQ (reference sequence). The V gene end was trimmed by 5 bases and the J gene end by 8 bases; junction bases not matched to a gene: 9. The CDR3 DNA follows: TGTGCCAGCAGCCCGAGGGACAGGGTAGGCGAAGCTTTCTTT. This gives the protein CASSPRDRVGEAFF.

The rearrangement uses TRBV4-1 and TRBJ1-6; a weak D match, TRBD1 (5 bases). Germline V gene data show CDR1 as MGHRA and CDR2 as YSYEKL. This CDR3 is 16 amino acids long. V lost 4 bases, J lost 10 bases, and 20 bases lay in between. In DNA, the CDR3 is TGCGCCAGCAGCCGCAGTAACGACAGAGGCGGATCACCCCTCCACTTT. This gives the protein CASSRSNDRGGSPLHF.

The V gene is TRBV29-1, the J gene TRBJ2-2; TRBD1 matches at 8 bases. V shed 6 bases and J 5 bases; nucleotides not matched to a gene: 5. The CDR3 runs to 13 residues. Germline V lookup: CDR1 SQVTM, CDR2 ANQGSEA. CDR3 residues: CSVDTGGTGELFF. The CDR3 DNA sequence: TGCAGCGTAGACACAGGGGGAACCGGGGAGCTGTTTTTT.

The rearrangement uses TRBV28 and TRBJ2-3; 7 bases match TRBD1. Germline V CDR1 and CDR2: MDHEN, SYDVKM. Trimming took 3 bases from V and 5 from J; bases not matched to a gene: 8. CDR3 length: 15 amino acids. CDR3 nucleotides: TGTGCCAGCAGTTTCGACAGGGTACTTGGAGATACGCAGTATTTT. Translation: CASSFDRVLGDTQYF.

The chain recombines TRBV19 with TRBJ1-4, with D uncertain. The CDR3 consists of 12 residues. Trimming pared 2 bases from V and 7 bases from J, leaving 5 bases between. Germline V gene sequence: CDR1 LNHDA, CDR2 SQIVND (reference sequence). The CDR3 DNA sequence: TGTGCCAGTAGTATACTAGGTGAAAAACTGTTTTTT. It is translated as CASSILGEKLFF.

This chain connects TRBV27 to TRBJ1-5, with 8 bases identical to TRBD1. The CDR3 spans 16 residues. After removal of 2 bases from V and 0 bases from J, the junction contained 3 bases not matched to a gene. Germline-derived CDR1 and CDR2 are MNHEY and SMNVEV (reference sequence). The CDR3 DNA is TGTGCCAGCAGTTTACAGGGGGCTTATAGCAATCAGCCCCAGCATTTT. Its translation is CASSLQGAYSNQPQHF.

This chain uses TRBV5-6 with TRBJ2-7; 9 bases match TRBD2. This CDR3 is 12 amino acids long. V was clipped by 10 bases and J by 6 bases; unmatched bases: 8. The germline V gene encodes CDR1 SGHDT and CDR2 YYEEEE. The CDR3 bases are TGTGCCTCTGGCGGGAGGGCTGGCGAGCAGTACTTC. Encoded protein: CASGGRAGEQYF.

The rearrangement uses TRBV27 and TRBJ2-7; D gene ambiguous. The CDR3 runs to 16 residues. V shed 0 bases and J shed 0 bases, with 12 bases lying between them. The germline V gene has CDR1 MNHEY and CDR2 SMNVEV (reference sequence). CDR3 amino acids: CASSLSSQVSSYEQYF. The CDR3 nucleotides read TGTGCCAGCAGTTTATCGTCCCAGGTGAGCTCCTACGAGCAGTACTTC.

V and J are TRBV6-6 and TRBJ2-7, with 10 positions matching TRBD1. The J segment lost 5 bases and the V segment lost 8 bases, leaving 6 bases of the junction unmatched. CDR3 length: 13 amino acids. The germline V gene encodes CDR1 MNHNY and CDR2 SVGAGI (reference sequence). The CDR3 DNA is TGTGCCAGCTGGAGGGGACAGGGGAACGAGCAGTACTTC. It encodes CASWRGQGNEQYF.

This clone has a single count. The chain uses TRBV9 and TRBJ2-7; D is possibly TRBD1 (6 bases). The germline V gene encodes CDR1 SGDLS and CDR2 YYNGEE. This CDR3 region has 14 residues. V gave up 4 bases and J gave up 2 bases, with 13 bases separating them. The CDR3 DNA reads as TGTGCCAGCAGCTCGACGACAGGAACCTACGAGCAGTACTTC. It yields the protein CASSSTTGTYEQYF.

This clone appeared a single time. This chain connects TRBV10-3 to TRBJ2-7, with D possibly TRBD1 on 8 matching bases. Germline lookup yields CDR1 ENHRY and CDR2 SYGVKD. Trimming took 6 bases from V and 4 from J, leaving 28 bases between them. The CDR3 has 18 residues. This CDR3 is CAISVGQGKVGGGYEQYF. Here the CDR3 DNA reads TGTGCCATCAGCGTCGGACAGGGTAAAGTGGGAGGGGGATACGAGCAGTACTTC.

The chain is built from TRBV2 and TRBJ2-2, with D possibly being TRBD2 (5 bases). CDR3 size: 15 residues. Germline V gene data show CDR1 as SNHLY and CDR2 as FYNNEI. V was cut by 7 bases and J by 2 bases, with 14 bases left in between. Written as DNA, the CDR3 is TGTGCCAGCAAGAAAACAGCGGCCAACACCGGGGAGCTGTTTTTT. This sequence encodes CASKKTAANTGELFF. Variable domain in full (rest from reference TRBV2 and TRBJ2-2): EPEVTQTPSHQVTQMGQEVILRCVPISNHLYFYWYRQILGQKVEFLVSFYNNEISEKSEIFDDQFSVERPDGSNFTLKIRSTKLEDSAMYFCASKKTAANTGELFFGEGSRLTVL.

The chain employs TRBV19 and TRBJ2-7, with TRBD2 matching over 7 bases. With 3 bases clipped from V and 2 bases from J, the junction kept 7 bases outside the gene matches. Germline V gene data show CDR1 as LNHDA and CDR2 as SQIVND (reference sequence). The CDR3 spans 15 residues. CDR3 DNA sequence: TGTGCCAGTAGTATCCGCCTAGCGGATACCTACGAGCAGTACTTC. Translated, it gives CASSIRLADTYEQYF.

The V and J genes are TRBV10-3 and TRBJ1-3; unclear D gene. There are 13 residues in the CDR3. Germline CDR1 and CDR2: ENHRY and SYGVKD. Deletions cut 4 bases from V and 3 bases from J, with 7 bases between. DNA for the CDR3: TGTGCCATCAGTGCGACAATTGGAAACACCATATATTTT. The encoded protein is CAISATIGNTIYF.

The chain uses TRBV15 and TRBJ2-7, with a weak D call TRBD2 (5 bases). The V and J ends lost 4 bases and 1 base respectively, with 14 bases between them. This CDR3 is 15 amino acids long. Germline-derived CDR1 and CDR2 are LNHNV and YYDKDF (reference sequence). This chain's CDR3 is CATSNDKRNSYEQYF. DNA for the CDR3: TGTGCCACCAGCAACGACAAGCGGAATTCCTACGAGCAGTACTTC.

V usage is TRBV4-2 and J usage is TRBJ2-5; tentatively, D is TRBD1 or TRBD2 (5 bases each). Trimming removed 0 bases at V and 5 bases at J, with 16 bases between. This CDR3 is built from 16 residues. Germline values: CDR1 LGHNA, CDR2 YNFKEQ. CDR3 in DNA: TGTGCCAGCAGCCAAGAGGTGGGGCCTAGGGAGGAGACCCAGTACTTC. Protein product: CASSQEVGPREETQYF.

The chain links TRBV29-1 to TRBJ1-2, with D possibly TRBD1 on 5 matching bases. Trimming pared 6 bases from V and 8 bases from J, leaving 13 bases between. The CDR3 length is 11 residues. The V gene's germline CDR1 is SQVTM and CDR2 ANQGSEA. The CDR3 coding sequence is TGCAGCGTAACAGGCTACCAAGGCTACACCTTC. As protein: CSVTGYQGYTF.

This rearrangement joins TRBV9 to TRBJ2-7, with 11 bases aligning to TRBD2. Germline CDR1 and CDR2: SGDLS and YYNGEE. J lost 2 bases, V lost 4 bases, and 5 bases had no gene match. The CDR3 covers 15 residues. The CDR3: CASSSSGRFTYEQYF. The CDR3 coding sequence is TGTGCCAGCAGCTCTAGCGGGAGGTTCACCTACGAGCAGTACTTC.

A single count supports this clone. This may stem from a read error, because a much larger clone lies one nucleotide away. Additional DNA sequences in this sample encode the identical CDR3. The V gene is TRBV14, the J gene TRBJ2-5; D gene unclear. Germline V gene sequence: CDR1 SGHDN, CDR2 FVKESK. The CDR3 has 11 amino acids. In nucleotides, the CDR3 is TGCGCCAGCAGCCAAATGTGGACCCAGTACTTC. Its protein product is CASSQMWTQYF.

The V gene is TRBV2, the J gene TRBJ2-7; 8 nucleotides agree with TRBD2. This CDR3 is 13 amino acids long. Germline CDR1 reads SNHLY; CDR2 reads FYNNEI. V was pared by 9 bases and J by 3 bases, with 7 bases of the junction left unmatched. The CDR3 protein is CASAAGGSYEQYF. The CDR3 DNA reads TGTGCCAGTGCGGCGGGAGGAAGCTACGAGCAGTACTTC.

Concerning this clone: The same CDR3 arises from other DNA sequences in this sample as well. The chain couples TRBV18 to TRBJ2-3; the D is unclear. The CDR3 is 16 amino acids. V gave up 0 bases and J gave up 0 bases, with 10 bases separating them. CDR1 is KGHSH and CDR2 is LQKENI in the germline V gene. In DNA, the CDR3 is TGTGCCAGCTCACCACCGGGCAGATCTAGCACAGATACGCAGTATTTT. The encoded protein is CASSPPGRSSTDTQYF.

This rearrangement joins TRBV11-2 to TRBJ2-2; D is ambiguous. V lost 3 bases, J lost 5 bases, and 7 bases lay in between. This CDR3 has 13 residues. In germline, CDR1 is SGHAT, CDR2 FQNNGV. CDR3 bases: TGTGCCAGCAGCTTTGGGGAAACCGGGGAGCTGTTTTTT. Translating it yields CASSFGETGELFF.

The chain has TRBV18 and TRBJ2-2, with TRBD1 matching 9 bases. V lost 3 bases, J lost 0 bases, and 5 bases stayed unmatched. The CDR3 runs to 17 residues. From germline, CDR1 is KGHSH and CDR2 LQKENI. CDR3 in amino acids: CASSPLGTGTNTGELFF. Written as DNA, the CDR3 is TGTGCCAGCTCACCGCTAGGGACAGGGACGAACACCGGGGAGCTGTTTTTT.

The chain links TRBV5-1 to TRBJ2-1; maybe TRBD2 (6 bases). CDR1 is SGHRS, CDR2 YFSETQ, per germline. The CDR3 consists of 14 residues. Deletions cut 7 bases from V and 8 bases from J, with 19 bases between. For the CDR3, the DNA is TGCGCCAGCCACAATAGCGGAATGTCCGATGAGCAGTTCTTC. It translates to CASHNSGMSDEQFF.